This TCR beta chain is from a study of response to subunit inactivated influenza vaccine. Using its own MiXCR run on the RT-PCR reads, TCRdb lists one record per CDR3 protein. This sample has about 500,000 distinct CDR3 sequences, with approximately 15% found just once. The CDR3 loop spans 14 amino acids. Germline V lookup: CDR1 SGHDN, CDR2 FVKESK. V shed 3 bases and J shed 9 bases, with 12 bases lying between them. This clonotype was seen a handful of times. The sequences come from CD4+ T cells sorted from PBMCs, collected roughly 24 months after vaccination. The chain employs TRBV14 and TRBJ1-6, with a weak D call TRBD1 (5 bases). The source is a man between 50 and 70 years old who received an inactivated influenza vaccine. CDR3 DNA sequence: TGTGCCAGCAGCCACCGAGGGGAACTTTCACCCCTCCACTTT. Its translation: CASSHRGELSPLHF.